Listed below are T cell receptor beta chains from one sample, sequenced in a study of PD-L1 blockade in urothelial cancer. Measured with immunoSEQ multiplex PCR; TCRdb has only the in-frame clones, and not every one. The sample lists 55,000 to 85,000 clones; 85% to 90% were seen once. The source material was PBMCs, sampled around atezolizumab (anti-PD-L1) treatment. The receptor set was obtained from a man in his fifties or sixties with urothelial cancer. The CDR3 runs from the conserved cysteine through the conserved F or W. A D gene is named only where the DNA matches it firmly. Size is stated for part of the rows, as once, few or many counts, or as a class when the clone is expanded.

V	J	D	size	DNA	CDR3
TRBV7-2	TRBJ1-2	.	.	TGTGCCAGCAGCTTAGCGCAAGGAGGAGGCGGCTACACCTTC	CASSLAQGGGGYTF
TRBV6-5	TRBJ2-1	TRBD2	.	TGTGCCAGCAGTCGGAGACTAGCGGGAGGGTATGAGCAGTTCTTC	CASSRRLAGGYEQFF
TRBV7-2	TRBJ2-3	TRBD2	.	TGTGCCAGCAGCTCCGACAGGGGAAGGCGGACTAGCGGTACAGATACGCAGTATTTT	CASSSDRGRRTSGTDTQYF
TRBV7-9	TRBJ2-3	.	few	TGTGCCAGCAGCTTAGACAGCTTTGGCACAGATACGCAGTATTTT	CASSLDSFGTDTQYF
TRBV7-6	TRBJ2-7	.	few	TGTGCCAGCAGCTTAGCGTCAGGGGATCCCTACGAGCAGTACTTC	CASSLASGDPYEQYF
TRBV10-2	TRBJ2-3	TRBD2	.	TGCGCCCGGGGGGAAGGGAGTGTCGTAGATACGCAGTATTTT	CARGEGSVVDTQYF
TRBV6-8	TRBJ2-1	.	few	TGTGCCAGCTCAACAGGGCGGAGCTCCTACAATGAGCAGTTCTTC	CASSTGRSSYNEQFF
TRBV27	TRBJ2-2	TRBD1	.	TGTGCCAGCAGTCCAAACAGGGGGCTAAACACCGGGGAGCTGTTTTTT	CASSPNRGLNTGELFF
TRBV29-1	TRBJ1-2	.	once	TGCAGCGTTGAAGACTCCCCCCAGGGGTCGTATGGCTACACCTTC	CSVEDSPQGSYGYTF
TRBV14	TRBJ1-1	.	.	TGTGCCAGCAGCCAAGGGACTTACACTGAAGCTTTCTTT	CASSQGTYTEAFF
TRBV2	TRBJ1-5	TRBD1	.	TGTGCCAGCAGTGAAGGACAGGGGAATCAGCCCCAGCATTTT	CASSEGQGNQPQHF
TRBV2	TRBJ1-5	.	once	TGTGCCAGCAGTGGGGAGGGGAGCGATCAGCCCCAGCATTTT	CASSGEGSDQPQHF
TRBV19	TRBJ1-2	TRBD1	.	TGTGCCAGTAGTATATGGGACAGGGAGCACTATGGCTACACCTTC	CASSIWDREHYGYTF
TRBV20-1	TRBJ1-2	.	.	TGCAGTGCTGGACAGAACTATGGCTACACCTTC	CSAGQNYGYTF
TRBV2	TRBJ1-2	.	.	TGTGCCAGCAGTGAAGCGCCGACAAGTCGAGGCTACACCTTC	CASSEAPTSRGYTF
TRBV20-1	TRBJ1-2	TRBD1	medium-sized	TGCAGTGCGGAACAGGGGCATGGCTACACCTTC	CSAEQGHGYTF
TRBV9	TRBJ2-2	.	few	TGTGCCAGCAGCCCTACACTAAGCCCCGGGGAGCTGTTTTTT	CASSPTLSPGELFF
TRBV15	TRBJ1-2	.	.	TGTGCCACCAGCAGAGATACTCGTATTTTGTATGGCTACACCTTC	CATSRDTRILYGYTF
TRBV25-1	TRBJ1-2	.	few	TGTGCCAGCAGTGAATTAGTCGGAGGAGGCTACACCTTC	CASSELVGGGYTF
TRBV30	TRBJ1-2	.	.	TGTGCCTGGAGGTCAGGGCTGTATGGCTACACCTTC	CAWRSGLYGYTF
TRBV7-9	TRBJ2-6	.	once	TGTGCCAGCAGCTTGGGGAAGCGGCCTAACTCTGGGGCCAACGTCCTGACTTTC	CASSLGKRPNSGANVLTF
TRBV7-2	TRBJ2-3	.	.	TGTGCCAGCAGCTCCGGGGTCCCTAGACTTATCACAGATACGCAGTATTTT	CASSSGVPRLITDTQYF
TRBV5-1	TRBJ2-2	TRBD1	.	TGCGCCAGCATGTTACAAGGGGGCGGATCCGGGGAGCTGTTTTTT	CASMLQGGGSGELFF